The 3 T cell receptor beta chains below all came from one sample that was sequenced in a study of CD8 T cells in Susac syndrome. RNA was extracted with the RNeasy kit, and a quantity of roughly 0.45 to 1 ug was reverse transcribed using random hexamers. MiXCR was run by TCRdb on the immunoSEQ multiplex PCR reads, yielding one entry per CDR3 protein. Seen here are more than 95,000 distinct CDR3 sequences, around 94% observed once, and the top ten hold 0.2% to 0.25%. Sequencing was carried out using CD8+ T cells from PBMCs. The receptors come from a human donor with Susac syndrome.

Written as DNA, the CDR3 is TGTGCCAGCCTCCTAGGCCCGAGCAGCGAGCAGTACTTC. Its protein is CASLLGPSSEQYF. This chain uses TRBV13 with TRBJ2-7; D remains unclear. Germline CDR1 PRHDT, CDR2 FYEKMQ (reference sequence). This CDR3 has 13 amino acids. V dropped 8 bases and J dropped 6 bases, with 17 bases sitting between them. The full variable domain, its missing parts supplied by reference TRBV13 and TRBJ2-7, is AAGVIQSPRHLIKEKRETATLKCYPIPRHDTVYWYQQGPGQDPQFLISFYEKMQSDKGSIPDRFSAQQFSDYHSELNMSSLELGDSALYFCASLLGPSSEQYFGPGTRLTVT.

This sequence joins TRBV6-5 and TRBJ2-1; no clear D gene. This CDR3 has 14 amino acids. V lost 0 bases to trimming and J lost 5 bases, with 8 bases between them. Germline CDR1 reads MNHEY; CDR2 reads SVGAGI. The CDR3 DNA follows: TGTGCCAGCAGTTACTCGTTTGGGGACAATGAGCAGTTCTTC. Translation: CASSYSFGDNEQFF.

The chain joins TRBV30 to TRBJ2-1; 7 bases map to TRBD1. The V gene end was trimmed by 3 bases and the J gene end by 3 bases; junction bases not matched to a gene: 5. CDR1 GTSNPN and CDR2 SVGIG come from the germline V gene (reference sequence). The CDR3 contains 14 residues. CDR3 protein: CAWSSGQLYNEQFF. For the CDR3, the DNA is TGTGCCTGGAGCTCGGGACAGCTCTACAATGAGCAGTTCTTC.